The rows below give T cell receptor beta chains drawn from one sample of a study of OX40 agonist ivuxolimab in advanced cancers. The assay was immunoSEQ multiplex PCR, and TCRdb's table has in-frame clones only and misses some. The data contain fewer than 45,000 clones, 85% to 90% of them seen just once; the ten biggest clones take up around 13%. The source material was CD4+ or CD8+ T cells sorted from blood, sampled in a trial of the OX40 agonist ivuxolimab. Receptors originate from an adult with an advanced solid tumor such as melanoma, head and neck, liver or kidney cancer. Both conserved end residues are part of each CDR3. A D gene is named only where the DNA matches it firmly. Where a row states a size, it is once, few, many or the class of an expanded clone; other rows omit it.

DNA: TGTGCCAGCAGTTTGGGCAGGGGGAGTAATGAGCAGTTCTTC
CDR3: CASSLGRGSNEQFF
J: TRBJ2-1
D: TRBD1
V: TRBV28
size: NA

DNA: TGTGCCAGCAGTTACAGGACAGGGGCAGGGGGCTACACCTTC
CDR3: CASSYRTGAGGYTF
J: TRBJ1-2
D: TRBD1
V: TRBV6-5
size: NA

DNA: TGTGCCAGCAGTGAAGCGGTCGGCCTATCCTACGAGCAGTACTTC
CDR3: CASSEAVGLSYEQYF
J: TRBJ2-7
D: NA
V: TRBV6-1
size: few

DNA: TGCGCCAGCAGGACAGGGGGATCTGAGCCCCAGCATTTT
CDR3: CASRTGGSEPQHF
J: TRBJ1-5
D: TRBD1
V: TRBV10-2
size: NA

DNA: TGTGCCAGCAGCAAGAGGGGGGGAACGGGATACAATGAGCAGTTCTTC
CDR3: CASSKRGGTGYNEQFF
J: TRBJ2-1
D: NA
V: TRBV7-9
size: NA

DNA: TGTGCCAGCCAAGGGGGCGAAGCTGAAGCTTTCTTT
CDR3: CASQGGEAEAFF
J: TRBJ1-1
D: TRBD1
V: TRBV6-1
size: NA

DNA: TGTGCCAGCAGCTTTCCTTCTGATACGCAGTATTTT
CDR3: CASSFPSDTQYF
J: TRBJ2-3
D: NA
V: TRBV7-9
size: NA

DNA: TGTGCCAGCAGCTTTAGTGGGCAAGGAGCTTTCTTT
CDR3: CASSFSGQGAFF
J: TRBJ1-1
D: NA
V: TRBV11-2
size: NA

DNA: TGTGCCAGCAAGATCAGACGGACTGTGAACACTGAAGCTTTCTTT
CDR3: CASKIRRTVNTEAFF
J: TRBJ1-1
D: NA
V: TRBV28
size: once

DNA: TGTGCCAGCTCACTCTTCTCTAGCTTAGATACGCAGTATTTT
CDR3: CASSLFSSLDTQYF
J: TRBJ2-3
D: NA
V: TRBV18
size: NA

DNA: TGTGCCAGCAGCCCAGTGAACAGGGGGCTTTCCCGCTATGGCTACACCTTC
CDR3: CASSPVNRGLSRYGYTF
J: TRBJ1-2
D: TRBD1
V: TRBV7-9
size: once

DNA: TGCGCCAGCAGTTCGACAGGGAACTATGGCTACACCTTC
CDR3: CASSSTGNYGYTF
J: TRBJ1-2
D: TRBD1
V: TRBV4-1
size: NA

DNA: TGTGCCAGCAGCCAAGAGATCGGACAGAACACTGAAGCTTTCTTT
CDR3: CASSQEIGQNTEAFF
J: TRBJ1-1
D: NA
V: TRBV5-4
size: NA

DNA: TGTGCCAGCAGCTTAGCGCTTCCCCTGGGAGAAACCTACGAGCAGTACTTC
CDR3: CASSLALPLGETYEQYF
J: TRBJ2-7
D: NA
V: TRBV7-9
size: NA

DNA: TGTGCCAGCAGCTTATCAGGACGGGAGGGCCCCTCAGATACGCAGTATTTT
CDR3: CASSLSGREGPSDTQYF
J: TRBJ2-3
D: TRBD2
V: TRBV11-2
size: NA

DNA: TGTGCCAGCAGCTTAGGGACAGGTTTAAATCAGCCCCAGCATTTT
CDR3: CASSLGTGLNQPQHF
J: TRBJ1-5
D: NA
V: TRBV13
size: NA

DNA: TGTGCCAGCAGCTTGGGTGGCGGGGGGCAAAATGAGCAGTTCTTC
CDR3: CASSLGGGGQNEQFF
J: TRBJ2-1
D: TRBD2
V: TRBV13
size: NA

DNA: TGTGCCAGCAGCCGTACTAGCGGGGGGGCCACAGATACGCAGTATTTT
CDR3: CASSRTSGGATDTQYF
J: TRBJ2-3
D: TRBD2
V: TRBV11-2
size: NA

DNA: TGTGCCATCAGTGATACAGGCCTCTATGGCTACACCTTC
CDR3: CAISDTGLYGYTF
J: TRBJ1-2
D: NA
V: TRBV10-3
size: NA

DNA: TGTGCCAGTAGCGGGGGGGAGGCAGATACGCAGTATTTT
CDR3: CASSGGEADTQYF
J: TRBJ2-3
D: TRBD2
V: TRBV10-3
size: NA

DNA: TGTGCCAGCACCTCCTCTGGCTACAATGAGCAGTTCTTC
CDR3: CASTSSGYNEQFF
J: TRBJ2-1
D: NA
V: TRBV6-6
size: NA

DNA: TGTGCCAGCAGCGCGGGAGGAGGGGCCACAGATACGCAGTATTTT
CDR3: CASSAGGGATDTQYF
J: TRBJ2-3
D: TRBD2
V: TRBV9
size: NA